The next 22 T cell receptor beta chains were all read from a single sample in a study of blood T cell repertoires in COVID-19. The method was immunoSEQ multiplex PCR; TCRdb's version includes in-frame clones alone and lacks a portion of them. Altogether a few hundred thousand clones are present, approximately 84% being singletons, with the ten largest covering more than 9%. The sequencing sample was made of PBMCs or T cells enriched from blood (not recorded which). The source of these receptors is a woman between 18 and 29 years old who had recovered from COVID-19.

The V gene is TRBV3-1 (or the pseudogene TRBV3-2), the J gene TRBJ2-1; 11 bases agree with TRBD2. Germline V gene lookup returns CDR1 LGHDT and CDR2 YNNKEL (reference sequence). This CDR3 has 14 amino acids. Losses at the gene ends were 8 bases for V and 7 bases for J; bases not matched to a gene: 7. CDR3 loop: CASGVAGGLNEQFF. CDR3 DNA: TGTGCCAGCGGAGTAGCGGGAGGGTTGAATGAGCAGTTCTTC.

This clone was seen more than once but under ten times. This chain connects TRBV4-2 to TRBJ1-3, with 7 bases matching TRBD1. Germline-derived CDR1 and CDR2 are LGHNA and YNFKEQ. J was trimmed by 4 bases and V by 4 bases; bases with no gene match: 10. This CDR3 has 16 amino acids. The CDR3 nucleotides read TGTGCCAGCAGCCGTTGGCAGGGGGTGGAAGGAAACACCATATATTTT. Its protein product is CASSRWQGVEGNTIYF.

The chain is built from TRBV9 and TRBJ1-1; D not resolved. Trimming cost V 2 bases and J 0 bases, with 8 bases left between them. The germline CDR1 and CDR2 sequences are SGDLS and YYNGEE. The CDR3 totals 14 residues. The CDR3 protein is CASSVRAMNTEAFF. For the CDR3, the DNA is TGTGCCAGCAGCGTTAGAGCAATGAACACTGAAGCTTTCTTT.

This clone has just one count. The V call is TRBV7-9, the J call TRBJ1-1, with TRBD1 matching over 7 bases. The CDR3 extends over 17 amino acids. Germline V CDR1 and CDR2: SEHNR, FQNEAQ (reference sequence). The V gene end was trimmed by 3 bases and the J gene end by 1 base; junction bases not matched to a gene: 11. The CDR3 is CASSLGGRGQKNTEAFF. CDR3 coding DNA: TGTGCCAGCAGCTTGGGGGGCAGGGGACAGAAGAACACTGAAGCTTTCTTT. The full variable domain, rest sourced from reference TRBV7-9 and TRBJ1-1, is DTGVSQNPRHKITKRGQNVTFRCDPISEHNRLYWYRQTLGQGPEFLTYFQNEAQLEKSRLLSDRFSAERPKGSFSTLEIQRTEQGDSAMYLCASSLGGRGQKNTEAFFGQGTRLTVV.

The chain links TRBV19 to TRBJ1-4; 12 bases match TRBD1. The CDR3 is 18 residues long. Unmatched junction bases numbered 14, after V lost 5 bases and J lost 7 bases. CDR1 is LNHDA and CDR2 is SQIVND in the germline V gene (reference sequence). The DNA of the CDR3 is TGTGCCAGTAGTCAACCGGGACAGGGGGCGGGTGTCGGTGAAAAACTGTTTTTT. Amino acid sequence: CASSQPGQGAGVGEKLFF.

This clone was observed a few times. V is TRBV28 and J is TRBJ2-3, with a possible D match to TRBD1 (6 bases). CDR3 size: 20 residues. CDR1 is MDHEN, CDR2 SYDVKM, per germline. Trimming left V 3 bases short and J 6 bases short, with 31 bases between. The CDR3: CASSFFVGTWSRVDMDTQYF. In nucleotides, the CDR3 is TGTGCCAGCAGTTTTTTTGTGGGGACATGGTCCCGGGTCGATATGGATACGCAGTATTTT.

The CDR3 sequence is CASSKRGSHNQPQHF. In DNA form, the CDR3 reads TGTGCCAGCAGCAAAAGGGGGTCCCACAATCAGCCCCAGCATTTT. V and J are TRBV6-5 and TRBJ1-5; a possible D gene is TRBD1 (6 bases). The CDR3 is 15 residues long. Looked up from germline, CDR1 is MNHEY and CDR2 is SVGAGI. V lost 6 bases and J 3 bases, leaving 15 bases between the germline ends.

The CDR3 DNA sequence: TGTGCCAGCGGGGGGGGTTGGGATCAGCCCCAGCATTTT. This translates into CASGGGWDQPQHF. This chain connects TRBV2 to TRBJ1-5, with D possibly being TRBD1 (5 bases). The V and J ends lost 8 bases and 5 bases respectively, with 13 bases between them. This CDR3 has 13 residues. Germline loops: CDR1 SNHLY, CDR2 FYNNEI.

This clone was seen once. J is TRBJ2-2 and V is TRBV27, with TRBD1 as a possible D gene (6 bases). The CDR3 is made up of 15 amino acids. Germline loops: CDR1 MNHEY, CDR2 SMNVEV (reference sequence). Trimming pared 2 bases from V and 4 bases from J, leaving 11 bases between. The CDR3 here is CASSLSRGFTGELFF. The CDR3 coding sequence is TGTGCCAGCAGTTTAAGCAGGGGATTCACCGGGGAGCTGTTTTTT.

The CDR3 bases are TGTGCCAGCAGCCCTAGATATCGGACAGGGGGCGGGTATGGCTACACCTTC. Translated, it gives CASSPRYRTGGGYGYTF. The chain joins TRBV5-4 to TRBJ1-2, with 11 positions matching TRBD1. Germline assignment: CDR1 SGHNT and CDR2 YYREEE (reference sequence). The CDR3 is 17 residues long. V shed 4 bases and J 5 bases; nucleotides not matched to a gene: 13.

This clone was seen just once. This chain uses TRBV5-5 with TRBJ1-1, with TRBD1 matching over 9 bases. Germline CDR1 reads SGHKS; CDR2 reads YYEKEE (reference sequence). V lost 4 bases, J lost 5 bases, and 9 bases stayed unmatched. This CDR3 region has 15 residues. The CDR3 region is CASSPQGAVGTEAFF. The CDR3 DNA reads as TGTGCCAGCAGCCCACAGGGGGCGGTAGGGACTGAAGCTTTCTTT.

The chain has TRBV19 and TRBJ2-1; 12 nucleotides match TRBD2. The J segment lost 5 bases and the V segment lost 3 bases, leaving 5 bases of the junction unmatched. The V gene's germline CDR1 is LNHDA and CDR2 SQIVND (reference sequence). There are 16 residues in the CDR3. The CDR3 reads CASSIRWTSGDNEQFF. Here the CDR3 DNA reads TGTGCCAGTAGTATTAGGTGGACTAGCGGGGACAATGAGCAGTTCTTC.

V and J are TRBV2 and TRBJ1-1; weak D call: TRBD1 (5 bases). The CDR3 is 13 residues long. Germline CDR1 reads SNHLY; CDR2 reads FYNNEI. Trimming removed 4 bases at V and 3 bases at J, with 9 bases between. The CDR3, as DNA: TGTGCCAGCAGTGCGGCGGGGGACACTGAAGCTTTCTTT. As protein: CASSAAGDTEAFF.

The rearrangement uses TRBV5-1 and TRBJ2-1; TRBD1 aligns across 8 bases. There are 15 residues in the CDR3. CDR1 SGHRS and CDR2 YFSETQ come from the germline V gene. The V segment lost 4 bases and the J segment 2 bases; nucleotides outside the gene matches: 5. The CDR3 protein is CASSVGTGPYNEQFF. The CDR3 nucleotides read TGCGCCAGCAGCGTGGGGACAGGCCCCTACAATGAGCAGTTCTTC.

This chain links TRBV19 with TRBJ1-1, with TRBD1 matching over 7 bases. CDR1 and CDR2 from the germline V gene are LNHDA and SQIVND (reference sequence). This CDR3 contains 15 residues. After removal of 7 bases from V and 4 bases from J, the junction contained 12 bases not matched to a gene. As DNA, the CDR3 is TGTGCCAGTACTTTACGGACAGGTGGTCTCACTGAAGCTTTCTTT. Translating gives CASTLRTGGLTEAFF.

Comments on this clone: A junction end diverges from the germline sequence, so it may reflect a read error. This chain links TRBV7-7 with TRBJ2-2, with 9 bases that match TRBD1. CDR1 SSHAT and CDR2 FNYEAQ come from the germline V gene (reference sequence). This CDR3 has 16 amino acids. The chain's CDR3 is CASSSGTGQNTGELFF. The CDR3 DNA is TGTGCTAGCAGCTCAGGGACAGGGCAAAACACCGGGGAGCTGTTTTTT.

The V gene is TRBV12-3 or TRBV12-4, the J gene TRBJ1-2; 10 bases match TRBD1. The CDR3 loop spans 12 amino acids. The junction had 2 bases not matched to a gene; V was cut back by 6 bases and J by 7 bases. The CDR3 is CASRTGGVGYTF. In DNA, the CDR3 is TGTGCCAGCAGGACAGGGGGCGTTGGCTACACCTTC.

CDR3 in DNA: TGTGCCAGCAGCCCGTCAGACTCCGTTGGGGATACGCAGTATTTT. Translating gives CASSPSDSVGDTQYF. The gene calls are TRBV4-2 and TRBJ2-3; D is undetermined. Germline V gene sequence: CDR1 LGHNA, CDR2 YNFKEQ. This CDR3 is built from 15 residues. Trimming pared 4 bases from V and 6 bases from J, leaving 17 bases between.

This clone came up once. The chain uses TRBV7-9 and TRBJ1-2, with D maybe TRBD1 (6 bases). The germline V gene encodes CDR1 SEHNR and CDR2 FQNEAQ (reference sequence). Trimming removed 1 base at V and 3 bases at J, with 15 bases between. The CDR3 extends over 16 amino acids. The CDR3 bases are TGTGCCAGCAGCTTAGAGGGGCAGGGGTTTGACTATGGCTACACCTTC. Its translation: CASSLEGQGFDYGYTF.

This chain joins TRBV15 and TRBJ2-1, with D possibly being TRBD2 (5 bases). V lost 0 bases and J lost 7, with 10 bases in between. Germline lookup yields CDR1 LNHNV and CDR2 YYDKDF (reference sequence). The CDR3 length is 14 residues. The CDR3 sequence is CATSRDWRLNEQFF. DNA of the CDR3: TGTGCCACCAGCAGAGATTGGCGACTAAATGAGCAGTTCTTC.

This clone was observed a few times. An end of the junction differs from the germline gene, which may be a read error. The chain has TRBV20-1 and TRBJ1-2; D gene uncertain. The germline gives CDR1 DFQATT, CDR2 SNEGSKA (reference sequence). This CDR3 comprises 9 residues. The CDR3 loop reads CSAQLGRLF. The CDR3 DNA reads TGCAGTGCTCAACTAGGGCGCCTCTTC.

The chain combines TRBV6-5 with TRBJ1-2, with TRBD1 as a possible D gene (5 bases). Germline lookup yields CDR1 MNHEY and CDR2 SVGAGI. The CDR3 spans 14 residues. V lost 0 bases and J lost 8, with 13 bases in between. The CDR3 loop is CASSYSGQIGGYTF. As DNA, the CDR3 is TGTGCCAGCAGTTACTCGGGGCAAATTGGCGGCTACACCTTC.